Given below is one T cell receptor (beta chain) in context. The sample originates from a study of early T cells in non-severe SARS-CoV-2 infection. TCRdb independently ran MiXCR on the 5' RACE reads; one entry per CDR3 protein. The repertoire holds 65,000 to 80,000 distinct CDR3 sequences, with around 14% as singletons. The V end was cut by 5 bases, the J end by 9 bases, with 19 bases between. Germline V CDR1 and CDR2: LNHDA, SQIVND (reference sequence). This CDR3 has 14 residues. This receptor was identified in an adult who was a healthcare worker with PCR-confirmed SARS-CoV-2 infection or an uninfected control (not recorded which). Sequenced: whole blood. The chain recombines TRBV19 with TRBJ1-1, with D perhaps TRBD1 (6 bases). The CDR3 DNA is TGTGCCAGTAGTCGGACAGCCTTCTATAAACAAGCTTTCTTT. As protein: CASSRTAFYKQAFF.